Listed here is a single T cell receptor (beta chain). The target antigen is unknown. The data were taken from a study of T cell repertoires in aging, cancer and after chemotherapy. In the study overall: Clear clonal overlap appeared across healthy donor samples taken over several months to years.

Rearranged V-D-J TRB sequences were amplified with a mixed TRB-A/B primer pool. TCRdb ran MiXCR on the multiplex PCR reads and lists one entry per CDR3 protein. Of about 9,800 distinct CDR3 sequences listed, 35% to 40% are singletons. Study-wide findings and caveats: In cancer patients, declining TCR diversity with age involved lost richness and lost evenness. Age-matched healthy donors had significantly more diverse, less clonal blood TCR repertoires than untreated cancer patients. In each cancer cohort, median generation probability increased across chemotherapy, suggesting thymic output rebounded.

Between the trimmed V and J ends, which lost 4 bases and 6 bases, there was a span of 16 bases. The V gene's germline CDR1 is LNHDA and CDR2 SQIVND (reference sequence). The CDR3 is made up of 14 amino acids. TCR beta rearrangements were amplified from peripheral blood genomic DNA. Specimen: blood. The chain has TRBV19 and TRBJ2-7; D is unresolved. This receptor was taken from a human donor in good health. The CDR3: CASSKLGQECEQYF. The CDR3 DNA follows: TGTGCCAGTAGTAAATTGGGCCAAGAGTGCGAGCAGTACTTC. Variable domain in full (rest from reference TRBV19 and TRBJ2-7): DGGITQSPKYLFRKEGQNVTLSCEQNLNHDAMYWYRQDPGQGLRLIYYSQIVNDFQKGDIAEGYSVSREKKESFPLTVTSAQKNPTAFYLCASSKLGQECEQYFGPGTRLTVT.